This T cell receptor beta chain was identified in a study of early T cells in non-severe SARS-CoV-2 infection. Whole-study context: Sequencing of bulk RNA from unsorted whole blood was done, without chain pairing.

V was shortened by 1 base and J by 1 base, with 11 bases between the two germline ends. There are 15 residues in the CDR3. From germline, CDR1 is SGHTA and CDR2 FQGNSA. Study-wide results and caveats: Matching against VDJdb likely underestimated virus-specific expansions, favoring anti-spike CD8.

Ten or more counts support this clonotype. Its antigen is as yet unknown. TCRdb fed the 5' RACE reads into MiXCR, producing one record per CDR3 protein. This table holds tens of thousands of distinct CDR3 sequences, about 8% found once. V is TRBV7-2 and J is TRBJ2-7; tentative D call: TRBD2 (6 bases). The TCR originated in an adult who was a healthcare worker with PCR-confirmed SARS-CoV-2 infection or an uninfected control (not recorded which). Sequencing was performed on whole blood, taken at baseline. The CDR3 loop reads CASSLVGGRSYEQYF. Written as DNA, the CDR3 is TGTGCCAGCAGCTTAGTGGGAGGTCGTTCCTACGAGCAGTACTTC.